The TCR beta chain described here comes from a study of shared clonotypes between healthy human individuals. Study details: The donor group consisted of a couple of women and a few men, aged 18 to 49. General study points: Naive subsets generally exceeded memory subsets in estimated richness. Some clonotypes were shared by all four sorted-subset donors, while others were not shared. The non-shared ones had lower generation probabilities than the shared ones.

The assay was immunoSEQ multiplex PCR, and TCRdb's table has in-frame clones only and misses some. The data contain roughly 2 million clones, roughly 95% of them seen just once; the ten biggest clones take up 0.1% to 0.15%. Splitting of CD4+ cells produced CD45RA+ naive and CD45RA-negative memory subsets. The CDR3 extends over 15 amino acids. Germline assignment: CDR1 MDHEN and CDR2 SYDVKM. The trim removed 6 bases at V and 2 bases at J, leaving 6 bases unmatched. As regards this clone: Its antigen is as yet unknown.

The receptor's source is a man between 18 and 29 years old in good health. The genes are TRBV28 and TRBJ2-7; TRBD2 aligns across 11 bases. The sample taken for sequencing was naive CD4+ T cells sorted from blood. The subset: CD45RA+ positively selected. CDR3 sequence reads: CASRPPSGGPYEQYF. The CDR3 DNA reads TGTGCCAGCAGACCACCTAGCGGGGGGCCCTACGAGCAGTACTTC.